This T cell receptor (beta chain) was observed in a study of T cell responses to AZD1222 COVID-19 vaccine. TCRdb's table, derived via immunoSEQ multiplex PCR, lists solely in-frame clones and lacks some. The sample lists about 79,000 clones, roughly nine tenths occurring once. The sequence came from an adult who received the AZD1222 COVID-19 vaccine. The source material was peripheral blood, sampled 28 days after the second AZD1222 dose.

This chain's CDR3 is CASSILGGGGTEAFF. Written as DNA, the CDR3 is TGTGCCAGTAGTATCCTCGGTGGGGGGGGCACTGAAGCTTTCTTT. The chain recombines TRBV19 with TRBJ1-1; D is perhaps TRBD1 (5 bases). Germline V CDR1 and CDR2: LNHDA, SQIVND (reference sequence). Trimming cost V 3 bases and J 4 bases, with 15 bases left between them. CDR3 length equals 15 residues.